The clone carrying this TCR beta chain was observed a handful of times. Its cognate antigen is unknown. Individual cDNA molecules were tagged with unique molecular identifiers. TCRdb passed the 5' RACE reads through MiXCR, listing each CDR3 protein once. The sample consists of about 66,000 distinct CDR3 sequences, about 13% of them appearing once. This sample is part of a study of early T cells in non-severe SARS-CoV-2 infection. As for the study in general: It was bulk RNA from unsorted whole blood that was sequenced, and the chains were unpaired. Whole-study results and caveats: The matching step, a VDJdb search, favored anti-spike CD8 responses and missed private and CD4 specificities.

CDR1 and CDR2 from the germline V gene are LNHDA and SQIVND (reference sequence). This CDR3 comprises 15 residues. V lost 6 bases and J 0 bases, leaving 9 bases between the germline ends. Sequenced: whole blood. The J gene is TRBJ2-6, the V gene TRBV19, with D perhaps matching TRBD2 (6 bases). The source of this sequence is an adult who was a healthcare worker with PCR-confirmed SARS-CoV-2 infection or an uninfected control (not recorded which). The CDR3 here is CASRDYGSGANVLTF. The CDR3 region has the DNA TGTGCCAGTAGGGACTACGGCTCTGGGGCCAACGTCCTGACTTTC.